Below are 24 T cell receptor beta chains sequenced from a single sample in a study of Graves' ophthalmopathy and Graves' hyperthyroidism. Amplification targeted the TCR beta CDR3 regions, with RNA transcripts as the source material. HTBI primers served in a first-round RT-PCR, which a second-round multiplex PCR followed. One entry per CDR3 protein, called by TCRdb with MiXCR from the multiplex PCR reads. The table shows hundreds of thousands of distinct CDR3 sequences, with around 21% occurring only once. The sample taken for sequencing was peripheral blood. Receptors originate from a woman aged 18-35 years with stable Graves' hyperthyroidism.

In its sample, this clonotype was seen a few times. The chain has TRBV4-1 and TRBJ2-1; the match to TRBD2 covers 9 bases. V trimming: 1 base; J trimming: 5 bases; junction bases outside the gene matches: 6. Looked up from germline, CDR1 is MGHRA and CDR2 is YSYEKL. The CDR3 extends over 16 amino acids. Here the CDR3 reads CASSQVPSGTHNEQFF. DNA of the CDR3: TGCGCCAGCAGCCAAGTTCCTAGCGGGACGCACAATGAGCAGTTCTTC.

This clonotype has at least ten counts. This chain links TRBV28 with TRBJ2-5; tentative D call: TRBD1 (5 bases). Trimming removed 3 bases from V and 10 bases from J, with 12 bases in between. Per the germline V gene, CDR1 is MDHEN and CDR2 is SYDVKM. This CDR3 is built from 12 residues. CDR3 nucleotide sequence: TGTGCCAGCAGTTTCGACAGTGTCTGCCAGTACTTC. Residues: CASSFDSVCQYF.

The table lists this clonotype with many counts. A junction boundary mismatches the germline segment, possibly from a read error. The chain carries TRBV5-1 and TRBJ1-1, with a possible D match to TRBD1 (6 bases). The CDR3 is 14 amino acids. In germline, CDR1 is SGHRS, CDR2 YFSETQ. This CDR3 is CASSLGGANTEAFF. CDR3 DNA sequence: TGTGCCAGCAGCTTAGGGGGTGCGAACACTGAAGCTTTCTTT.

V is TRBV28 and J is TRBJ2-5; 7 bases map to TRBD2. The junction had 7 bases not matched to a gene; V was cut back by 2 bases and J by 1 base. This CDR3 spans 16 amino acids. Germline V CDR1 and CDR2: MDHEN, SYDVKM. The CDR3 spells CASSLMGGRSQETQYF. The CDR3 bases are TGTGCCAGCAGTTTAATGGGCGGGAGAAGCCAAGAGACCCAGTACTTC.

V gene TRBV7-8 combines with J gene TRBJ1-3; 7 nucleotides agree with TRBD1. In germline, CDR1 is SGHVS, CDR2 FQNEAQ. CDR3 size: 16 residues. V lost 6 bases, J lost 3 bases, and 11 bases stayed unmatched. This chain's CDR3 is CASSSVNRGHGNTIYF. Here the CDR3 DNA reads TGTGCCAGCAGTTCAGTTAACAGGGGTCATGGAAACACCATATATTTT.

This clonotype was recorded many times. The V gene is TRBV12-3 or TRBV12-4, the J gene TRBJ1-5; possibly TRBD1 for D (6 bases). V shed 3 bases and J shed 2 bases, with 11 bases lying between them. CDR3 length equals 15 residues. This chain's CDR3 is CASSFGSGGNQPQHF. For the CDR3, the DNA is TGTGCCAGCAGTTTCGGTTCAGGGGGCAATCAGCCCCAGCATTTT.

The V and J genes are TRBV29-1 and TRBJ2-2; D tentatively fits TRBD1 or TRBD2 (5 bases each). Trimming stripped 4 bases from V and 8 bases from J, with 17 bases between. From germline, CDR1 is SQVTM and CDR2 ANQGSEA. The CDR3 totals 14 residues. CDR3 amino acids: CSVVGPREGGELFF. For the CDR3, the DNA is TGCAGCGTTGTGGGACCACGCGAAGGAGGGGAGCTGTTTTTT.

In this sample, this clonotype turned up many times. The chain couples TRBV12-3 or TRBV12-4 to TRBJ2-7, with 10 positions matching TRBD2. CDR3 length: 15 amino acids. V trimming: 5 bases; J trimming: 6 bases; junction bases outside the gene matches: 10. The CDR3 sequence is CASSVGASGSFEQYF. In DNA form, the CDR3 reads TGTGCCAGCAGTGTGGGGGCTAGCGGGAGTTTCGAGCAGTACTTC.

This clonotype was detected ten times or more. This chain joins TRBV5-6 and TRBJ2-7, with a tentative D call TRBD1 (6 bases). In germline, CDR1 is SGHDT, CDR2 YYEEEE. Deletions cut 0 bases from V and 2 bases from J, with 21 bases between. There are 18 residues in the CDR3. The DNA for the CDR3 is TGTGCCAGCAGCTTGGAGATAAAAGCAGGGGCCGCCACCTACGAGCAGTACTTC. This translates into CASSLEIKAGAATYEQYF.

The sample holds many counts of this clonotype. The chain has TRBV19 and TRBJ2-5; maybe TRBD1 (6 bases). CDR3 length equals 13 residues. Trimming took 2 bases from V and 3 from J, leaving 7 bases between them. The germline gives CDR1 LNHDA, CDR2 SQIVND (reference sequence). Here the CDR3 reads CASSINREETQYF. The CDR3 nucleotides are TGTGCCAGTAGTATAAACAGGGAAGAGACCCAGTACTTC.

This clonotype was detected ten times or more. This sequence joins TRBV6-1 and TRBJ2-2; no definite D call. Trimming cost V 7 bases and J 6 bases, with 12 bases left between them. This CDR3 is built from 13 residues. Looked up from germline, CDR1 is MNHNS and CDR2 is SASEGT. The CDR3 loop is CASTLDRSGELFF. The CDR3 coding sequence is TGTGCCAGCACCCTGGACCGCTCCGGGGAGCTGTTTTTT.

This clonotype was counted between two and nine times. The J gene is TRBJ1-2, the V gene TRBV11-2; D is uncertain. Germline-derived CDR1 and CDR2 are SGHAT and FQNNGV. The CDR3 sequence is 15 residues long. V was pared by 3 bases and J by 7 bases, with 18 bases between. CDR3 residues: CASSFNPRAPLGYTF. In DNA, the CDR3 is TGTGCCAGCAGCTTTAATCCGAGGGCCCCTCTTGGCTACACCTTC.

This clonotype was detected many times. The chain recombines TRBV4-1 with TRBJ1-1, with D perhaps matching TRBD1 (6 bases). There are 15 residues in the CDR3. V dropped 4 bases and J dropped 1 base, with 13 bases sitting between them. Germline V lookup: CDR1 MGHRA, CDR2 YSYEKL. CDR3 in amino acids: CASSLRGGRNTEAFF. CDR3 DNA: TGCGCCAGCAGCCTGAGAGGGGGAAGGAACACTGAAGCTTTCTTT.

Points on this clonotype: This may arise from a read error, as a much more abundant clone is one base away. The gene calls are TRBV20-1 and TRBJ2-2; D may be TRBD1 or TRBD2 (5 bases each). Germline CDR1 reads DFQATT; CDR2 reads SNEGSKA (reference sequence). The CDR3 has 12 residues. In nucleotides, the CDR3 is TGCAGTGGTCAGGGTGGCACCGGGGAGCTGTGTTTT. This translates into CSGQGGTGELCF.

The V and J genes are TRBV6-1 and TRBJ1-1; D ambiguous. This CDR3 has 12 residues. The germline gives CDR1 MNHNS, CDR2 SASEGT. V dropped 6 bases and J dropped 5 bases, with 10 bases sitting between them. The CDR3 nucleotides are TGTGCCAGCAGGTCGACCGGGACTGAAGCTTTCTTT. This translates into CASRSTGTEAFF.

The chain employs TRBV12-3 or TRBV12-4 and TRBJ2-7; no clear D. CDR3 length: 13 amino acids. The V end was cut by 5 bases, the J end by 3 bases, with 11 bases between. For the CDR3, the DNA is TGTGCCAGCAGTCACCCCAAGGACTACGAGCAGTACTTC. Translation gives CASSHPKDYEQYF.

There are many counts of this clonotype. The chain recombines TRBV6-5 with TRBJ1-5; D uncertain. The CDR3 loop spans 13 amino acids. V was shortened by 5 bases and J by 5 bases, with 10 bases between the two germline ends. Looked up from germline, CDR1 is MNHEY and CDR2 is SVGAGI. CDR3 nucleotides: TGTGCCAGCAGTCGAGGTGGTTATCAGCCCCAGCATTTT. Translation: CASSRGGYQPQHF.

This rearrangement joins TRBV12-3 or TRBV12-4 to TRBJ1-1; no firm D call. Trimming stripped 5 bases from V and 8 bases from J, with 12 bases between. The CDR3 sequence is 12 residues long. CDR3 protein: CASSAPTREAFF. DNA of the CDR3: TGTGCCAGCAGTGCCCCGACGCGAGAAGCTTTCTTT.

In its sample, this clonotype was seen many times. The chain recombines TRBV6-4 with TRBJ2-4; 7 bases align to TRBD1. V trimming: 6 bases; J trimming: 0 bases; junction bases outside the gene matches: 17. In germline, CDR1 is MRHNA, CDR2 SNTAGT. The CDR3 length is 19 residues. The CDR3 DNA follows: TGTGCCAGCAGAGGTCAGGTAGGGGGCGCGGTTGGAGCCAAAAACATTCAGTACTTC. Its protein is CASRGQVGGAVGAKNIQYF.

This clonotype was counted a few times. The CDR3 region is CASTLAGGQQTQYF. The CDR3 nucleotides are TGTGCCAGCACGCTAGCGGGGGGGCAGCAGACCCAGTACTTC. This rearrangement joins TRBV6-1 to TRBJ2-5; 12 nucleotides line up with TRBD2. The CDR3 consists of 14 residues. CDR1 is MNHNS, CDR2 SASEGT, per germline. V lost 7 bases to trimming and J lost 6 bases; unmatched junction nucleotides: 6.

As concerns this clonotype: Relative to the germline gene, one junction end is altered; a read error may explain this. This sequence joins TRBV30 and TRBJ1-1; D is ambiguous. Per the germline V gene, CDR1 is GTSNPN and CDR2 is SVGIG (reference sequence). The CDR3 covers 13 residues. CDR3 region: CAWSVGPNTEACF. In nucleotides, the CDR3 is TGTGCCTGGAGTGTTGGCCCGAACACTGAAGCTTGCTTT.

This clonotype occurred many times. This chain uses TRBV3-1 with TRBJ2-7; D gene unclear. This CDR3 spans 13 amino acids. The germline V gene encodes CDR1 LGHDT and CDR2 YNNKEL (reference sequence). Trimming took 1 base from V and 5 from J, leaving 9 bases between them. CDR3 nucleotides: TGTGCCAGCAGCCAAGTAGGGTACCACGAGCAGTACTTC. Its translation is CASSQVGYHEQYF.

Many counts were recorded for this clonotype. The CDR3 region is CSVDKSGSYEQYF. The CDR3 DNA sequence: TGCAGCGTTGATAAATCCGGGTCCTACGAGCAGTACTTC. This sequence joins TRBV29-1 and TRBJ2-7; D call uncertain. In germline, CDR1 is SQVTM, CDR2 ANQGSEA. Trimming shortened V by 3 bases and J by 1 base, and 10 bases separated the two germline ends. The CDR3 runs to 13 residues.

This clonotype was observed many times. Here the CDR3 reads CATSRPRLSKNIQYF. The CDR3 region has the DNA TGTGCCACCAGCAGACCCCGGCTTTCCAAAAACATTCAGTACTTC. V and J are TRBV15 and TRBJ2-4; D remains ambiguous. The CDR3 runs to 15 residues. Trimming removed 2 bases from V and 2 bases from J, with 10 bases in between. Germline V CDR1 and CDR2: LNHNV, YYDKDF (reference sequence). Filled out from reference TRBV15 and TRBJ2-4, the complete variable domain reads DAMVIQNPRYQVTQFGKPVTLSCSQTLNHNVMYWYQQKSSQAPKLLFHYYDKDFNNEADTPDNFQSRRPNTSFCFLDIRSPGLGDTAMYLCATSRPRLSKNIQYFGAGTRLSVL.